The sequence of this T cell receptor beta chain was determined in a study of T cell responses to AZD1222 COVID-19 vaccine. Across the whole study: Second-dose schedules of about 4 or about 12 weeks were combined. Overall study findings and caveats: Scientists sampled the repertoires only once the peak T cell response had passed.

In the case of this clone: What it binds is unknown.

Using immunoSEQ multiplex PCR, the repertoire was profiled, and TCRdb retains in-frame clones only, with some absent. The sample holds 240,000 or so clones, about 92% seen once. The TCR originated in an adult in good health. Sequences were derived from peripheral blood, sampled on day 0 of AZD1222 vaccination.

CDR3 loop: CASQGARPRGTEAFF. DNA for the CDR3: TGTGCCAGCCAAGGGGCGCGACCGCGAGGGACTGAAGCTTTCTTT. V gene TRBV28 combines with J gene TRBJ1-1; perhaps TRBD1 as D (5 bases). Trimming cost V 8 bases and J 5 bases, with 21 bases left between them. Germline CDR1 MDHEN, CDR2 SYDVKM. This CDR3 has 15 amino acids.